This T cell receptor (beta chain) is drawn from a study of shared clonotypes between healthy human individuals. Study observations and caveats: Estimated richness values were generally larger in naive subsets than in memory subsets.

Germline loops: CDR1 LNHNV, CDR2 YYDKDF (reference sequence). The CDR3 runs to 13 residues. V shed 5 bases and J shed 2 bases, with 10 bases lying between them. CD45RO-negative cells were positively selected for CCR7, leaving out terminally differentiated effector memory CD45RA+ cells. As for this clone: Its antigen is currently unknown.

TCRdb keeps only in-frame clones here, not all; method: immunoSEQ multiplex PCR. The profile shows around 640,000 clones, roughly 96% of them singletons. The sequencing sample was made of naive CD8+ T cells sorted from blood. V is TRBV15 and J is TRBJ2-7; unclear D gene. The receptor was derived from a woman in her twenties or thirties in good health. The CDR3 bases are TGTGCCACCAGCGACGGGCGGACCTACGAGCAGTACTTC. Protein sequence: CATSDGRTYEQYF.